This T cell receptor beta chain was documented in a study of response to subunit inactivated influenza vaccine. Study conclusions and caveats: Few new T cells, the authors suggested, are recruited by each seasonal influenza vaccination.

Turning to this clonotype: Its matching antigen is unknown.

Germline V gives CDR1 GTSNPN, CDR2 SVGIG (reference sequence). V was cut by 2 bases and J by 0 bases, with 11 bases left in between. The CDR3 contains 15 residues. TCRdb re-analysed the RT-PCR reads in MiXCR, keeping a single row per CDR3 protein. The repertoire has about 240,000 distinct CDR3 sequences, 10% to 15% of them found once; the top ten carry approximately 8.4%. Sequencing used non-naive T cells sorted from PBMCs, obtained 14 days before vaccination. The rearrangement joins TRBV30 to TRBJ2-1; D may be TRBD1 (6 bases). The TCR originated in a man aged 45-60 years who received an inactivated influenza vaccine. CDR3 coding DNA: TGTGCCTGGAGTAAGGGGGTGATCTCCTACAATGAGCAGTTCTTC. Its translation: CAWSKGVISYNEQFF.